The following is a TCR beta chain sequence with its context. The junction does not match germline at one end; this may be a read error. CDR1 SGHNT and CDR2 YYREEE come from the germline V gene (reference sequence). The CDR3 covers 12 residues. The method was immunoSEQ multiplex PCR; TCRdb's version includes in-frame clones alone and lacks a portion of them. Among approximately 660,000 clones listed, 88% were seen once. This entry comes from a study of shared T cell receptors in the human thymus. This sample was shared with a second study, whose subject was human thymus T cells.

Sequenced material: thymocytes. This clonotype originated in a boy under two years old with a congenital heart defect. The genes are TRBV5-4 and TRBJ2-1, with TRBD1 matching 8 bases. The CDR3 bases are TGTGCCAGCAGCTGGGACAGGAATGAGCAGCTCTTC. It yields the protein CASSWDRNEQLF.